This TCR beta chain derives from a study of OX40 agonist ivuxolimab in advanced cancers. Study-wide background: Partial responses were achieved by three patients, one with hepatocellular carcinoma and two with cutaneous melanoma.

Libraries were prepared by immunoSEQ multiplex PCR; TCRdb keeps only in-frame clonotypes and omits some of them. The sample consists of about 73,000 clones, around nine tenths of them appearing once. Baseline was the first blood sampling point, followed by cycle 4 day 1 and cycle 7 day 1. V lost 6 bases, J lost 4 bases, and 7 bases stayed unmatched. CDR3 length: 16 amino acids. The germline V gene has CDR1 MDHEN and CDR2 SYDVKM. Study conclusions and caveats: Also present in some nonresponders was a low level of normalized T-cell clonal expansion. In the expanded peripheral T cells, antigen specificity was never determined.

Regarding this clone: Its antigen remains unknown.

This chain joins TRBV28 and TRBJ2-6; TRBD1 matches 9 bases. The receptor comes from an adult with an advanced solid tumor such as melanoma, head and neck, liver or kidney cancer. The source was CD4+ or CD8+ T cells sorted from blood, collected in a trial of the OX40 agonist ivuxolimab. Here the CDR3 DNA reads TGTGCCAGCAGCTACCGGGACAGGGCCGGGGCCAACGTCCTGACTTTC. This gives the protein CASSYRDRAGANVLTF.